This T cell receptor (beta chain) derives from a study of cytomegalovirus exposure and HLA in healthy donors. The junction had 7 bases not matched to a gene; V was cut back by 7 bases and J by 5 bases. CDR3 length: 15 residues. Germline V gene sequence: CDR1 MNHEY, CDR2 SMNVEV (reference sequence). PCR employed 60 Vbeta and 13 Jbeta primers. The data were produced by immunoSEQ multiplex PCR, yet TCRdb's version contains in-frame clones alone and is incomplete. The sample lists 95,000 to 110,000 clones; around 82% were seen once. To note about this clone: Its target is not known.

Study-wide results and caveats: Association with HLA alleles at 0.05 false discovery rate was found for around 15,000 TCR beta sequences in a later analysis. In an earlier analysis, in around 590 donors, most V segments appeared productive either ~87% or ~30% of the time.

The receptor's source is a woman under 30 in good health and CMV-seropositive. This chain joins TRBV27 and TRBJ1-6; 8 bases are a match to TRBD1. Specimen: PBMCs. The DNA of the CDR3 is TGTGCCAGCACCCCCGGACAGGGCCATAATTCACCCCTCCACTTT. It specifies CASTPGQGHNSPLHF.